Shown below are 2 T cell receptor beta chains from a single sample sequenced in a study of T cell responses to AZD1222 COVID-19 vaccine. Assay used: immunoSEQ multiplex PCR; TCRdb lists only in-frame clones, some missing. The table lists approximately 120,000 clones, more than 80% of them singletons. The source was peripheral blood, collected 28 days after the second AZD1222 dose. These receptors all come from an adult who received the AZD1222 COVID-19 vaccine.

The V gene is TRBV2, the J gene TRBJ1-6; 7 positions agree with TRBD1. Germline V lookup: CDR1 SNHLY, CDR2 FYNNEI. Trimming took 4 bases from V and 6 from J; bases not matched to a gene: 3. There are 14 residues in the CDR3. The CDR3 nucleotides are TGTGCCAGCAGTGTCCGACAGGGTAATTCACCCCTCCACTTT. Translated, it gives CASSVRQGNSPLHF.

The chain recombines TRBV5-4 with TRBJ2-1; D remains unclear. The CDR3 has 15 residues. The V end was cut by 0 bases, the J end by 0 bases, with 7 bases between. CDR1 is SGHNT, CDR2 YYREEE, per germline (reference sequence). CDR3 residues: CASSLDTISYNEQFF. The CDR3 DNA follows: TGTGCCAGCAGCTTGGACACTATCTCCTACAATGAGCAGTTCTTC.